These 21 T cell receptor beta chains were all obtained from the same sample, sequenced in a study of radiotherapy plus CTLA-4 blockade in lung cancer. Data came from immunoSEQ multiplex PCR; TCRdb stores just in-frame clones and leaves some out. The table records approximately 90,000 clones, 83% of them present only once. The material was peripheral blood, obtained from a patient treated with radiotherapy plus ipilimumab. The receptors stem from a human donor with non-small cell lung cancer who had stable disease on radiotherapy plus ipilimumab.

The genes are TRBV6-1 and TRBJ1-2; 9 bases align to TRBD1. Germline V gene sequence: CDR1 MNHNS, CDR2 SASEGT. The CDR3 totals 15 residues. The trim removed 6 bases at V and 2 bases at J, leaving 7 bases unmatched. The CDR3 region is CASSPGTGHNYGYTF. CDR3 nucleotide sequence: TGTGCCAGCAGCCCCGGGACAGGGCACAACTATGGCTACACCTTC.

The rearrangement joins TRBV6-5 to TRBJ1-2, with TRBD1 identical over 7 bases. The CDR3 contains 13 residues. The germline V gene encodes CDR1 MNHEY and CDR2 SVGAGI. V lost 2 bases to trimming and J lost 3 bases; unmatched junction nucleotides: 0. The CDR3 region is CASSYGTDYGYTF. The CDR3 region has the DNA TGTGCCAGCAGTTACGGGACAGACTATGGCTACACCTTC.

The gene calls are TRBV11-2 and TRBJ1-2; possibly TRBD1 for D (5 bases). Germline V CDR1 and CDR2: SGHAT, FQNNGV. CDR3 length: 16 amino acids. V lost 5 bases to trimming and J lost 2 bases, with 18 bases between them. CDR3 in DNA: TGTGCCAGCAGCCAGAGGGCTTCCACAGGAAACTATGGCTACACCTTC. Translation gives CASSQRASTGNYGYTF.

As DNA, the CDR3 is TGTGCCTGGAGAGGGGGTAGCGGACGGACAGATACGCAGTATTTT. Protein: CAWRGGSGRTDTQYF. This sequence joins TRBV30 and TRBJ2-3, with D tentatively TRBD1 or TRBD2 (6 bases each). Trimming took 3 bases from V and 3 from J, leaving 16 bases between them. CDR1 and CDR2 (germline): GTSNPN, SVGIG (reference sequence). The CDR3 runs 15 residues.

The chain uses TRBV28 and TRBJ2-1; no clear D gene. In germline, CDR1 is MDHEN, CDR2 SYDVKM. This CDR3 contains 10 residues. Trimming took 2 bases from V and 10 from J, leaving 3 bases between them. CDR3 DNA sequence: TGTGCCAGCAGTTTAAACGAGCAGTTCTTC. Translated, it gives CASSLNEQFF.

The chain has TRBV5-6 and TRBJ2-5, with 11 bases identical to TRBD2. V trimming: 4 bases; J trimming: 4 bases; junction bases outside the gene matches: 12. The CDR3 runs to 17 residues. Germline CDR1 and CDR2: SGHDT and YYEEEE. CDR3 DNA: TGTGCCAGCAGCCCCGCCTTTAGCGGGGGGGCGACAGAGACCCAGTACTTC. This gives the protein CASSPAFSGGATETQYF. Together with reference TRBV5-6 and TRBJ2-5, the CDR3 gives the full variable domain: DAGVTQSPTHLIKTRGQQVTLRCSPKSGHDTVSWYQQALGQGPQFIFQYYEEEERQRGNFPDRFSGHQFPNYSSELNVNALLLGDSALYLCASSPAFSGGATETQYFGPGTRLLVL.

This chain links TRBV10-3 with TRBJ1-5, with 9 positions matching TRBD1. In germline, CDR1 is ENHRY, CDR2 SYGVKD. With V trimmed by 3 bases and J by 7 bases, 4 bases remained unmatched. This CDR3 comprises 14 residues. CDR3 nucleotides: TGTGCCATCAGTGACACAGGGGGCGGACAGCCCCAGCATTTT. This encodes CAISDTGGGQPQHF.

The chain joins TRBV28 to TRBJ1-3; no reliable D call. V lost 8 bases and J 6 bases, leaving 5 bases between the germline ends. Germline lookup yields CDR1 MDHEN and CDR2 SYDVKM. The CDR3 totals 10 residues. The CDR3 coding sequence is TGTGCCAGCGTGAAAAACACCATATATTTT. It yields the protein CASVKNTIYF.

The chain links TRBV5-1 to TRBJ2-1; no clear D. This CDR3 has 13 amino acids. Trimming left V 7 bases short and J 5 bases short, with 13 bases between. Germline V gene sequence: CDR1 SGHRS, CDR2 YFSETQ. The CDR3 DNA reads as TGCGCCAGCCGCTCCCCGCCCAACAATGAGCAGTTCTTC. It codes for CASRSPPNNEQFF.

The chain couples TRBV5-1 to TRBJ1-1; possibly TRBD1 for D (5 bases). CDR3 length: 15 amino acids. Trimming cost V 1 base and J 1 base, with 11 bases left between them. Germline V gives CDR1 SGHRS, CDR2 YFSETQ. This CDR3 is CASSLNGDRNTEAFF. CDR3 bases: TGCGCCAGCAGCTTGAATGGTGACAGGAACACTGAAGCTTTCTTT.

This clone was observed a single time. This chain connects TRBV2 to TRBJ1-3; D is possibly TRBD1 (5 bases). Trimming took off 4 bases at V and 1 base at J, with 11 bases between the two ends. Germline V gives CDR1 SNHLY, CDR2 FYNNEI. The CDR3 length is 15 residues. The CDR3 loop reads CASSGQSSSGNTIYF. DNA for the CDR3: TGTGCCAGCAGTGGACAGTCCTCTTCTGGAAACACCATATATTTT.

The CDR3 region has the DNA TGCGCCAGCAGCTTGGCTAGCGGGGGGGCAGGTGGTCAGACCCAGTACTTC. Its translation is CASSLASGGAGGQTQYF. The rearrangement uses TRBV5-1 and TRBJ2-5; 12 bases align to TRBD2. This CDR3 contains 17 residues. V was pared by 0 bases and J by 6 bases, with 9 bases of the junction left unmatched. Germline-derived CDR1 and CDR2 are SGHRS and YFSETQ.

The chain joins TRBV5-1 to TRBJ2-3; no clear D. CDR1 is SGHRS, CDR2 YFSETQ, per germline. The CDR3 is 14 amino acids. V lost 2 bases, J lost 4 bases, and 11 bases lay in between. The CDR3 bases are TGCGCCAGCAGCTTCGTCAGGCTGTCAGATACGCAGTATTTT. Translating gives CASSFVRLSDTQYF.

This clone was detected only a few times. The chain combines TRBV7-8 with TRBJ1-3; D unclear. Between the trimmed V and J ends, which lost 4 bases and 2 bases, there was a span of 3 bases. Germline V gene lookup returns CDR1 SGHVS and CDR2 FQNEAQ. The CDR3 loop spans 12 amino acids. The CDR3 spells CASSSAGNTIYF. As DNA, the CDR3 is TGTGCCAGCAGCTCGGCTGGAAACACCATATATTTT.

The chain uses TRBV27 and TRBJ1-2; D uncertain. V gave up 5 bases and J gave up 12 bases, with 22 bases separating them. The CDR3 is 14 amino acids. The germline CDR1 and CDR2 sequences are MNHEY and SMNVEV (reference sequence). In DNA form, the CDR3 reads TGTGCCAGCAGTAGTAGAGACGGAGGAAAGGAAAACACCTTC. This encodes CASSSRDGGKENTF.

A single count supports this clone. V is TRBV4-1 and J is TRBJ2-7; D unclear. The germline gives CDR1 MGHRA, CDR2 YSYEKL. Trimming removed 0 bases from V and 0 bases from J, with 6 bases in between. The CDR3 has 14 amino acids. CDR3 residues: CASSQDRNSYEQYF. The CDR3 DNA reads TGCGCCAGCAGCCAAGACAGGAACTCCTACGAGCAGTACTTC.

The V and J genes are TRBV29-1 and TRBJ2-1, with 8 bases matching TRBD1. This CDR3 comprises 13 residues. Trimming at V came to 4 bases and at J to 10 bases, leaving 9 bases not matched to a gene. CDR1 and CDR2 (germline): SQVTM, ANQGSEA. The CDR3 DNA follows: TGCAGCGTTGCCAGGGGGCTAATTGGCGAGCAGTTCTTC. The encoded protein is CSVARGLIGEQFF.

V usage is TRBV7-2 and J usage is TRBJ2-7; TRBD2 agrees at 7 bases. The V gene's germline CDR1 is SGHTA and CDR2 FQGNSA. The CDR3 covers 16 residues. J was trimmed by 0 bases and V by 2 bases; bases with no gene match: 7. In nucleotides, the CDR3 is TGTGCCAGCAGCTTATCAGCGGGGATCAGCTCCTACGAGCAGTACTTC. Translated, it gives CASSLSAGISSYEQYF.

On this clone: The same CDR3 arises from other DNA sequences in this sample as well. The gene calls are TRBV5-1 and TRBJ2-2, with TRBD1 identical over 7 bases. The CDR3 has 15 amino acids. V gave up 4 bases and J gave up 2 bases; unmatched junction bases: 5. Germline V gene lookup returns CDR1 SGHRS and CDR2 YFSETQ. The CDR3 DNA sequence: TGCGCCAGCAGCGTGGGACAGCGAAACACCGGGGAGCTGTTTTTT. This sequence encodes CASSVGQRNTGELFF. The full variable domain, with the rest looked up from reference TRBV5-1 and TRBJ2-2, is KAGVTQTPRYLIKTRGQQVTLSCSPISGHRSVSWYQQTPGQGLQFLFEYFSETQRNKGNFPGRFSGRQFSNSRSEMNVSTLELGDSALYLCASSVGQRNTGELFFGEGSRLTVL.

This clone was seen once. This rearrangement joins TRBV7-2 to TRBJ2-5; D uncertain. Germline CDR1 is SGHTA and CDR2 is FQGNSA. The CDR3 extends over 12 amino acids. V was cut by 5 bases and J by 7 bases, with 11 bases left in between. The CDR3 coding sequence is TGTGCCAGCAGCCCCCGCGGCGGGACCCAGTACTTC. Its translation is CASSPRGGTQYF.

The sample holds a few counts of this clone. This sequence joins TRBV28 and TRBJ1-1; tentatively, D is TRBD1 (5 bases). CDR1 is MDHEN, CDR2 SYDVKM, per germline. Trimming shortened V by 3 bases and J by 0 bases, and 8 bases separated the two germline ends. The CDR3 spans 14 residues. The CDR3 spells CASSFGHMNTEAFF. In DNA form, the CDR3 reads TGTGCCAGCAGTTTCGGACATATGAACACTGAAGCTTTCTTT.